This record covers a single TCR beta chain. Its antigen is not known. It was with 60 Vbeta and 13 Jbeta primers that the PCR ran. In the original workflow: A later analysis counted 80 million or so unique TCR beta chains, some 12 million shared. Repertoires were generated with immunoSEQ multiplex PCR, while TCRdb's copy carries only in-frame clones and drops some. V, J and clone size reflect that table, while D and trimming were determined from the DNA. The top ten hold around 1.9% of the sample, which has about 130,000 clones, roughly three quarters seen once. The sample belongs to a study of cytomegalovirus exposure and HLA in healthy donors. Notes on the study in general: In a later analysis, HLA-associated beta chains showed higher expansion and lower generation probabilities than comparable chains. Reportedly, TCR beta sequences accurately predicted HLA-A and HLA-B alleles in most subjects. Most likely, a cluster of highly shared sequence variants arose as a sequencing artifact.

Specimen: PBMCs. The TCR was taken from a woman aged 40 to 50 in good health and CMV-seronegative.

CDR3 sequence: CASSSRDRGHEQYF. Written as DNA, the CDR3 is TGTGCCAGCAGCTCCCGGGACAGGGGCCACGAGCAGTACTTC. V usage is TRBV7-9 and J usage is TRBJ2-7; TRBD1 matches 10 bases. The germline CDR1 and CDR2 sequences are SEHNR and FQNEAQ (reference sequence). Trimming removed 4 bases from V and 5 bases from J; junction bases left unmatched: 5. This CDR3 comprises 14 residues.